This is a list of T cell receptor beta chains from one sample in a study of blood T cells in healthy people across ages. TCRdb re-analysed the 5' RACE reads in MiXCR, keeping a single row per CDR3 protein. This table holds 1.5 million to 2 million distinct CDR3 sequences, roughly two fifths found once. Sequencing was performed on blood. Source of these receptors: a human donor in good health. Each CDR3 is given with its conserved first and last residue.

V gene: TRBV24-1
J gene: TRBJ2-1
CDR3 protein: CATSDLTEGVFGEQFF

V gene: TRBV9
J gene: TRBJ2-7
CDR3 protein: CASSVGGDLSYEQYF

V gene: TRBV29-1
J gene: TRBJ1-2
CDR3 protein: CSVERRGVDYGYTF

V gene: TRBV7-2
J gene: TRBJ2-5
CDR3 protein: CASSPRWGLVETQYF

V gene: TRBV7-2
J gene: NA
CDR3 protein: CASRLTGDSYNEQYF

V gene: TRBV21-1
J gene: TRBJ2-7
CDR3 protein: CASSNRGRGSSYEQYF

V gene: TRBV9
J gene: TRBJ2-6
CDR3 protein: CASSVGGTGANVLTF

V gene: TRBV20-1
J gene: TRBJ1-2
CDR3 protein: CSAREDTGAYGYTF

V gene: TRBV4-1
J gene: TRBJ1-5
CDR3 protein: CASSLGTSENQPQHF

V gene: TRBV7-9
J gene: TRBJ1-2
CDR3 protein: CASSLATGSRGGYTF

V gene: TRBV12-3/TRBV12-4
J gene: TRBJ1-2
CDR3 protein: CASSPRGREGYTF

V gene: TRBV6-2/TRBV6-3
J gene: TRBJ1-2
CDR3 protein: CASSYGRDRGFRYTF

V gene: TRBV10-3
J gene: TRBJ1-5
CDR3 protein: CAISESRGSSQPQHF

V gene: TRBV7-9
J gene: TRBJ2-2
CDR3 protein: CASSFSFRELFF

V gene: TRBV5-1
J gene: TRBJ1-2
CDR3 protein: CASSRAGEGYTF

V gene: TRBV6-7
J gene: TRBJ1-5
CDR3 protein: CASRPTGHSNQPQHF

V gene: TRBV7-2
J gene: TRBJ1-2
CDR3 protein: CASSSQGWGGYTF

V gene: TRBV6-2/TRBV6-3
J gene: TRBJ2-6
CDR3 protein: CASNFLGGANVLTF

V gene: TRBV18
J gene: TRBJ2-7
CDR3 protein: CASSPSGQGIYEQYF

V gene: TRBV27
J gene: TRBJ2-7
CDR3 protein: CASSPGGGQGRLSYYEQYF

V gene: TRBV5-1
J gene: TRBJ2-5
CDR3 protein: CASSLVGGAGQETQYF

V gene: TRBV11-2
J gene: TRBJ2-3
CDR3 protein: CASSLVGSMASTDTQYF

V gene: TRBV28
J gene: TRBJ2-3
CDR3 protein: CASSFWAQDSTDTQYF

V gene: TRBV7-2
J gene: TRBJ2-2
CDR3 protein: CASRSFFPPRGTGELFF

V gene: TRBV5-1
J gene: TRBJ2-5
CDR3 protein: CASRLAVETQYF

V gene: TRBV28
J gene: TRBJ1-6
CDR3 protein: CASSSIRVGVISPLHF

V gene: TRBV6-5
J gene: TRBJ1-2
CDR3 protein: CASSYSGVNYGYTF

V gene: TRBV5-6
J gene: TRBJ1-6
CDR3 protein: CASRPSGVSNSPLHF

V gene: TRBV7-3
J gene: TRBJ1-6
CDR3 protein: CASSLDGTSPLHF

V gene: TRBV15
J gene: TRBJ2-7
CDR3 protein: CATSSSPGQGYEQYF

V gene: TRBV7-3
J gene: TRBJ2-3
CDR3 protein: CASSSSGSSDTQYF

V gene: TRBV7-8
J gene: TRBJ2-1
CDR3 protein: CASSLAARGVLNEQFF

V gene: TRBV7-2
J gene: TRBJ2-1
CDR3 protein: CANSYTAGTGYNEQFF

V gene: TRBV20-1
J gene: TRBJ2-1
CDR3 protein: CSRQGNNEQFF

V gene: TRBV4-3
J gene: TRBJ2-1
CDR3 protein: CASSQIPRPPSSYNEQFF

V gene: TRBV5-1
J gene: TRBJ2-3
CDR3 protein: CASSLARTRGSADTQYF

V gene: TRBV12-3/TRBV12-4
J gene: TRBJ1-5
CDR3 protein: CASSGDRQPQHF

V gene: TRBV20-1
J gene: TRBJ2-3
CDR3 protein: CSARGRTGGLGDTQYF

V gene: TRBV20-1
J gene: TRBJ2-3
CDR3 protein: CSARTGVSTDTQYF

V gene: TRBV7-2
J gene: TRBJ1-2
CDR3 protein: CASSLARSRNYGYTF

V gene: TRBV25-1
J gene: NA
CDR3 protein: CASSEQSLGETQYF

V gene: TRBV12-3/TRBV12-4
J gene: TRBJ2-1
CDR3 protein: CASTGTSGGWDEQFF

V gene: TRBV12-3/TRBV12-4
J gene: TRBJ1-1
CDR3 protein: CASSLPGTDEAFF

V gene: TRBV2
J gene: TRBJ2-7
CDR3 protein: CATSNRGSSYEQYF

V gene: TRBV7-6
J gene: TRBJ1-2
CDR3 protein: CASSHIGPNPHYTF

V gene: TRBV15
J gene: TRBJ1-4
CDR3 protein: CATSSEGATNEKLFF

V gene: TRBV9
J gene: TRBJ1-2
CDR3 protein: CASSVGDGANYGYTF

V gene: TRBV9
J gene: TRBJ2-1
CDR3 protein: CASSVVGSSEQFF

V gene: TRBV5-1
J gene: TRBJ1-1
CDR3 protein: CASSLTGPEAFF

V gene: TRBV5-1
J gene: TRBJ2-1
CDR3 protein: CASSTSGGSFSYNEQFF

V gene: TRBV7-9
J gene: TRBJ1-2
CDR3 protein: CASSSMTGAPLNGYTF

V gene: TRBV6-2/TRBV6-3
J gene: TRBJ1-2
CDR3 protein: CASSHEGTAYGYTF

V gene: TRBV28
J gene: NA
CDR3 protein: CASSFEGIGYEQYF

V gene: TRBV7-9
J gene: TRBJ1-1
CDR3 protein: CASSLGTYRGPDSNTEAFF

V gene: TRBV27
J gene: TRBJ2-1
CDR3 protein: CASSSRGLAGNNEQIF

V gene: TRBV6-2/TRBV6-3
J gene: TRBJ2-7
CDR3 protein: CASSYSNWGDEQYF